The clone carrying this TCR beta chain was observed many times. Its target is unknown. This entry comes from a study of T cells in Graves' hyperthyroidism and ophthalmopathy. As for the study in general: Upon initial diagnosis and before any treatment, peripheral blood was collected. General study findings and limits: Progression to ophthalmopathy was predicted a median of 6.5 months early.

Trimming left V 4 bases short and J 9 bases short, with 13 bases between. Germline CDR1 is SGHTA and CDR2 is FQGNSA. The CDR3 runs to 13 residues. Recently diagnosed hyperthyroidism of less than 2 months' duration affected patients aged 18 to 65. Patients having uncontrolled infection, another autoimmune disease, pregnancy or lactation were not included. The investigators amplified TCR beta CDR3 regions from RNA transcripts. First-round RT-PCR of the TCR CDR3 relied on the HTBI primer set. One entry per CDR3 protein, called by TCRdb with MiXCR from the multiplex PCR reads. Among hundreds of thousands of distinct CDR3 sequences, over 11% were seen once, and the ten largest hold almost 6%.

J is TRBJ2-1 and V is TRBV7-2; D might be TRBD2 (6 bases). The specimen sequenced was blood. The sequence was obtained from a woman between 25 and 40 years old with Graves' hyperthyroidism that later progressed to Graves' ophthalmopathy. Here the CDR3 reads CASSWGETGEQFF. The CDR3 DNA follows: TGTGCCAGCAGCTGGGGGGAGACGGGTGAGCAGTTCTTC. Using reference TRBV7-2 and TRBJ2-1 for the parts outside the CDR3, the full variable domain is GAGVSQSPSNKVTEKGKDVELRCDPISGHTALYWYRQSLGQGLEFLIYFQGNSAPDKSGLPSDRFSAERTGGSVSTLTIQRTQQEDSAVYLCASSWGETGEQFFGPGTRLTVL.